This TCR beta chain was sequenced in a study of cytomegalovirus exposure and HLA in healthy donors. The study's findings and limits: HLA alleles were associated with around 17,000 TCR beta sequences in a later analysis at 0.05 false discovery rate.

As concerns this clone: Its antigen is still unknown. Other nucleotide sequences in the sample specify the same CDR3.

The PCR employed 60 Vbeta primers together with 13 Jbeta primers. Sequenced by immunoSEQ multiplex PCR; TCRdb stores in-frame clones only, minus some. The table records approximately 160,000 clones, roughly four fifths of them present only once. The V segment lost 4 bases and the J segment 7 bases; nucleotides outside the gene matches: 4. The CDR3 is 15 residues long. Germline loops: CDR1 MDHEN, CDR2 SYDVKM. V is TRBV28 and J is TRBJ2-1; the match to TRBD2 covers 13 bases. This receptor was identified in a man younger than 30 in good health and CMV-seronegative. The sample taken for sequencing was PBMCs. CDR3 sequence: CASSSLAGGPNEQFF. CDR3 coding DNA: TGTGCCAGCAGTTCACTAGCGGGAGGGCCAAATGAGCAGTTCTTC.